This T cell receptor beta chain is from a study of blood T cell repertoires in COVID-19. The protocol was immunoSEQ multiplex PCR, while the TCRdb copy is restricted to in-frame clones and leaves out a portion. Of 75,000 to 100,000 clones listed, 70% to 90% are singletons. The specimen was peripheral blood. The clonotype was recovered from a man aged 70 or older with acute or convalescent COVID-19.

CDR3 residues: CASKESGGSYNEQFF. The CDR3, as DNA: TGTGCCAGTAAAGAAAGCGGGGGGTCCTACAATGAGCAGTTCTTC. The chain employs TRBV19 and TRBJ2-1; 9 bases are a match to TRBD2. V gave up 7 bases and J gave up 1 base; unmatched junction bases: 5. The CDR3 runs to 15 residues. Per the germline V gene, CDR1 is LNHDA and CDR2 is SQIVND (reference sequence).